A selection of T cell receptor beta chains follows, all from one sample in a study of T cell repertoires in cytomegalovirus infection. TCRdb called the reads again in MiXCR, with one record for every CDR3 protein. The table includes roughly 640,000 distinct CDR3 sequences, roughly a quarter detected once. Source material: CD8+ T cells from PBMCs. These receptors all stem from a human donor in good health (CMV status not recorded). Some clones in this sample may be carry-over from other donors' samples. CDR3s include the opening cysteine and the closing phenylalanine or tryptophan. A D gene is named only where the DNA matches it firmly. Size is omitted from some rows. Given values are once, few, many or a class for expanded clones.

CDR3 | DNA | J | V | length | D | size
CASRPPETEDNEQFF | TGTGCCAGCAGACCCCCGGAGACAGAAGACAATGAGCAGTTCTTC | TRBJ2-1 | TRBV6-6 | 15 | NA | NA
CASTPSAGYGYTF | TGTGCCAGCACACCCTCAGCAGGCTATGGCTACACCTTC | TRBJ1-2 | TRBV7-8 | 13 | NA | many
CSGWVRGTLSDEQYF | TGCAGCGGTTGGGTCCGAGGAACATTGAGCGACGAGCAGTACTTC | TRBJ2-7 | TRBV29-1 | 15 | NA | NA
CASSLSDRGGGYTF | TGTGCCAGCAGTTTAAGTGATCGAGGGGGCGGCTACACCTTC | TRBJ1-2 | TRBV28 | 14 | TRBD1 | many
CASLPGGGMETQYF | TGTGCCAGCCTTCCGGGGGGGGGCATGGAGACCCAGTACTTC | TRBJ2-5 | TRBV6-6 | 14 | TRBD2 | NA
CASSQDQGGESEAFF | TGCGCCAGCAGCCAAGATCAGGGGGGGGAGTCTGAAGCTTTCTTT | TRBJ1-1 | TRBV4-3 | 15 | TRBD1 | few
CSVPGLAEDTQYF | TGCAGCGTTCCGGGACTAGCAGAAGATACGCAGTATTTT | TRBJ2-3 | TRBV29-1 | 13 | TRBD2 | once
CASSGGGRHTDTQYF | TGTGCCAGCAGTGGCGGGGGCAGGCACACAGATACGCAGTATTTT | TRBJ2-3 | TRBV6-1 | 15 | NA | few
CASSHEGLLNQPQHF | TGCGCCAGCAGCCACGAGGGACTCCTTAATCAGCCCCAGCATTTT | TRBJ1-5 | TRBV4-1 | 15 | NA | few
CSATDRVPRSPLHF | TGCAGTGCTACTGACAGGGTTCCTCGGTCACCCCTCCACTTT | TRBJ1-6 | TRBV20-1 | 14 | TRBD1 | NA
CASSSTRGGATTDTQYF | TGTGCCAGCAGTTCCACTCGCGGGGGGGCTACGACAGATACGCAGTATTTT | TRBJ2-3 | TRBV6-2/TRBV6-3 | 17 | TRBD2 | few
CASSHGYEQYF | TGTGCCAGCAGCCATGGTTACGAGCAGTACTTC | TRBJ2-7 | TRBV12-3/TRBV12-4 | 11 | NA | many
CASTYGKTQYF | TGTGCCAGCACTTACGGGAAGACCCAGTACTTC | TRBJ2-5 | TRBV6-6 | 11 | NA | NA
CASSDAGGLYNEQFF | TGTGCCAGCAGTGATGCGGGGGGGCTCTACAATGAGCAGTTCTTC | TRBJ2-1 | TRBV6-1 | 15 | TRBD2 | few
CASSPRNREDEQFF | TGTGCCAGCAGCCCCCGTAACAGGGAAGATGAGCAGTTCTTC | TRBJ2-1 | TRBV27 | 14 | NA | NA
CASSPGTGHYEQYF | TGTGCCAGCAGTCCCGGGACTGGGCACTACGAGCAGTACTTC | TRBJ2-7 | TRBV12-3/TRBV12-4 | 14 | NA | NA
CASSTRTGALYTDTQYF | TGTGCCAGCAGCACTCGGACAGGGGCCCTGTACACAGATACGCAGTATTTT | TRBJ2-3 | TRBV7-8 | 17 | TRBD1 | many
CATIGTSGYNEQFF | TGTGCCACTATCGGGACTAGCGGCTACAATGAGCAGTTCTTC | TRBJ2-1 | TRBV2 | 14 | TRBD2 | NA
CASSPRGTGPTEAFF | TGTGCCAGCAGCCCGAGGGGGACAGGGCCCACTGAAGCTTTCTTT | TRBJ1-1 | TRBV12-3/TRBV12-4 | 15 | TRBD1 | many
CASSFLHQETQYF | TGTGCCAGCAGTTTTCTCCACCAAGAGACCCAGTACTTC | TRBJ2-5 | TRBV2 | 13 | NA | NA
CASSFPSSGLAPSDTQYF | TGTGCCAGCAGCTTTCCAAGTTCGGGACTAGCCCCTTCAGATACGCAGTATTTT | TRBJ2-3 | TRBV7-2 | 18 | TRBD2 | many
CATSRGSSGVYEQYF | TGTGCCACCAGCAGAGGGTCCAGCGGGGTCTACGAGCAGTACTTC | TRBJ2-7 | TRBV15 | 15 | TRBD2 | few
CASSETSGYDNEQFF | TGCGCCAGCAGCGAAACTAGCGGTTACGACAATGAGCAGTTCTTC | TRBJ2-1 | TRBV4-1 | 15 | TRBD2 | NA
CASSDRLAGALNEQFF | TGTGCCAGCAGCGACCGACTAGCGGGGGCCTTAAATGAGCAGTTCTTC | TRBJ2-1 | TRBV9 | 16 | TRBD2 | NA
CASGTGEFGSPLHF | TGTGCCAGTGGGACAGGGGAGTTCGGCTCACCCCTCCACTTT | TRBJ1-6 | TRBV19 | 14 | TRBD1 | many
CASSSQWPGELFF | TGTGCCAGCAGCTCCCAGTGGCCCGGGGAGCTGTTTTTT | TRBJ2-2 | TRBV5-5 | 13 | NA | few
CASSSSPGNEQFF | TGTGCCAGCAGTAGTTCCCCCGGGAATGAGCAGTTCTTC | TRBJ2-1 | TRBV28 | 13 | NA | many
CASRIQPGGGEKLFF | TGTGCCAGCAGGATCCAACCAGGGGGCGGTGAAAAACTGTTTTTT | TRBJ1-4 | TRBV12-3/TRBV12-4 | 15 | TRBD1 | NA
CASSLGPRDRFYNEQFF | TGTGCCAGCAGCTTGGGTCCCCGGGACAGGTTTTACAATGAGCAGTTCTTC | TRBJ2-1 | TRBV5-5 | 17 | TRBD1 | NA
CSARDRGAGYEQYF | TGCAGTGCTAGAGATAGGGGGGCGGGCTACGAGCAGTACTTC | TRBJ2-7 | TRBV20-1 | 14 | NA | NA
CASSLWLAASTDTQYF | TGTGCCAGCAGTTTATGGTTGGCAGCTAGCACAGATACGCAGTATTTT | TRBJ2-3 | TRBV27 | 16 | NA | NA
CASRAPGGPLNTEAFF | TGTGCCAGCAGAGCCCCCGGGGGACCCTTGAACACTGAAGCTTTCTTT | TRBJ1-1 | TRBV7-9 | 16 | NA | NA
CATSRGGGPTGELFF | TGTGCCACCAGCAGAGGTGGGGGACCGACCGGGGAGCTGTTTTTT | TRBJ2-2 | TRBV15 | 15 | NA | few
CASSERGPSYEQYF | TGTGCCAGCAGCGAGCGGGGGCCCTCCTACGAGCAGTACTTC | TRBJ2-7 | TRBV14 | 14 | TRBD2 | few
CSVEGRQETQYF | TGCAGCGTTGAAGGGCGGCAAGAGACCCAGTACTTC | TRBJ2-5 | TRBV29-1 | 12 | NA | NA